This T cell receptor (beta chain) stems from a study of a mutant IDH1 vaccine in newly diagnosed glioma. In the study overall: With temozolomide cycles, or 4-6 weeks after radiotherapy alone, vaccination was started. The therapy given earlier, which was standard therapy, consisted of radiotherapy, temozolomide, or both, and most of the patients received both. Regarding the study as a whole: Pseudoprogression appears to have had no connection to changes in top peripheral T cell clonotypes.

Stated time point: week 35, safety follow-up. Mutant IDH1 20-mer peptide, at 300 ug, made up each vaccine dose, with topical imiquimod. Eight vaccine doses were administered to patients at weeks 1, 3, 5, 7, 11, 15, 19 and 23. Profiling relied on immunoSEQ multiplex PCR, and the TCRdb table lists in-frame clones only, not all of them. The sample carries tens of thousands of clones, approximately 80% recorded once. Notes on this clone: What it binds is unknown.

CDR3 length: 14 amino acids. In germline, CDR1 is SGHNT, CDR2 YENEEA. The ends lost 5 bases at V and 4 bases at J; junction bases unmatched: 5. The input for sequencing was PBMCs, taken from a glioma patient whose treatment included an IDH1 peptide vaccine. J is TRBJ1-1 and V is TRBV11-3; 9 bases are shared with TRBD1. The source is a woman aged 18-35 years with glioma. CDR3: CASSKQGAGTEAFF. The CDR3 bases are TGTGCCAGCAGCAAACAGGGGGCGGGCACTGAAGCTTTCTTT.